This TCR beta chain was observed in a study of cytomegalovirus exposure and HLA in healthy donors. Study-wide results and caveats: In vitro work confirmed that three CMV-associated chains recognize CMV antigens. A list of approximately 160 TCR beta chains associated with cytomegalovirus was given.

Some clones are missing from TCRdb's copy, which holds only in-frame ones; the method was immunoSEQ multiplex PCR. The sample comprises hundreds of thousands of clones, 86% of which are singletons, and around 0.8% rests with the top ten. As regards this clone: Its antigen remains unidentified.

Germline values: CDR1 MGHRA, CDR2 YSYEKL. This CDR3 has 17 residues. Trimming at V came to 0 bases and at J to 4 bases, leaving 12 bases not matched to a gene. The TCR originated in a woman in her late teens or twenties in good health and CMV-seronegative. What was sequenced was PBMCs. V gene TRBV4-1 combines with J gene TRBJ2-7; 7 bases align to TRBD2. Here the CDR3 DNA reads TGCGCCAGCAGCCAAGAGGCGGGAGTAACCCCACGATACGAGCAGTACTTC. Translation gives CASSQEAGVTPRYEQYF.